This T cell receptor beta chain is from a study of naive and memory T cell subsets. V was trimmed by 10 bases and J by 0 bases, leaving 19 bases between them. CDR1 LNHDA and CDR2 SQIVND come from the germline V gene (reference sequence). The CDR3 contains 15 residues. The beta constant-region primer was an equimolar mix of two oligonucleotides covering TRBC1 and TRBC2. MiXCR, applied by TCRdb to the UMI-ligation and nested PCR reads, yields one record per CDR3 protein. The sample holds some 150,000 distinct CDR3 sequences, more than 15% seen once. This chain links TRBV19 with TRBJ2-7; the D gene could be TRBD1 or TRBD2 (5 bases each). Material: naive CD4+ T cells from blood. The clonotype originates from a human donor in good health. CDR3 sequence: CATSLRAGSSYEQYF. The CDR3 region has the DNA TGTGCCACCTCCTTGAGGGCAGGGAGCTCCTACGAGCAGTACTTC. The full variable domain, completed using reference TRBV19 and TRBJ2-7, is DGGITQSPKYLFRKEGQNVTLSCEQNLNHDAMYWYRQDPGQGLRLIYYSQIVNDFQKGDIAEGYSVSREKKESFPLTVTSAQKNPTAFYLCATSLRAGSSYEQYFGPGTRLTVT.